This T cell receptor (beta chain) was captured in a study of cytomegalovirus exposure and HLA in healthy donors. Regarding the study as a whole: Using the classifier, cytomegalovirus status was reportedly diagnosed with high specificity and sensitivity. Presence/absence analyses rested on an assumption that sequencing depth was roughly uniform across donors.

Trimming shortened V by 8 bases and J by 1 base, and 8 bases separated the two germline ends. The CDR3 extends over 12 amino acids. Germline loops: CDR1 MDHEN, CDR2 SYDVKM. The PCR had 60 Vbeta and 13 Jbeta primers. Using immunoSEQ multiplex PCR, the repertoire was profiled, and TCRdb retains in-frame clones only, with some absent. The sample comprises fewer than 250,000 clones, more than 80% of which are singletons, and 2.5% to 3% rests with the top ten. In regard to this clone: Its antigen is not identified.

The chain joins TRBV28 to TRBJ1-1, with D uncertain. The clonotype was recovered from a man aged 25 to 40 in good health and CMV-seronegative. The specimen was PBMCs. As DNA, the CDR3 is TGTGCCAGCGTCAGAACGAACACTGAAGCTTTCTTT. As protein: CASVRTNTEAFF.